This T cell receptor (beta chain) was identified in a study of T-cell memory formation after mild COVID-19 (dated by TCRdb to the early 2020s). For the study in its entirety: Most TCR sequence clusters were specific to one of the two donors. In two donors, T-cell clones that expanded and contracted after mild COVID-19 were tracked by sequencing TCRalpha and TCRbeta repertoires over time. Two young, previously healthy adult volunteers, one female and one male, were included in the cohort. Beyond this particular receptor, the publication reports: Some responding clones were found in pre-infection memory, which suggests that pre-existing cross-reactive memory T cells took part in the SARS-CoV-2 response. From day 15 to 85, contracting clones showed balanced CD4/CD8 phenotypes, whereas a second wave of clones that expanded from day 15 to 37 leaned towards CD4+. SARS-CoV-2 specificity was not confirmed for the second-wave clones peaking on day 37. The study included only a couple of mild cases, and larger cohorts that include severe cases with pre-infection samples were judged to be necessary. Contracting CD4+ clones appeared mostly in the CM and EM memory subsets, whereas CD8+ clones were enriched in EMRA.

At the junction V is shortened by 7 bases and J by 5 bases, with 14 bases in between. The germline V gene (reference sequence) specifies LNHDA as CDR1 and SQIVND as CDR2. Reading from cysteine to phenylalanine, the CDR3 counts 13 amino acids. Left in the record is the CDR3 DNA by itself, 39 bases read in frame from the first base. This clonotype was counted a few times. Its antigen is still unknown. No base quality values were provided; no much bigger clone lies one nucleotide off. Ficoll-Paque density gradient centrifugation was used to isolate PBMCs. The sample was run on an Illumina NovaSeq 6000. cDNA libraries for TCRalpha and TCRbeta were prepared by 5'RACE using constant-segment primers, with sample barcodes and unique molecular identifiers added. RNA was extracted from every sample with Trizol reagent. Libraries were amplified in two PCR steps, with a second sample barcode and Illumina TruSeq adapters added in the second step. Sequencing of the libraries was done on an Illumina NovaSeq, producing 2 x 150 bp paired-end reads. Per the authors' processing: Reads were demultiplexed and collapsed into UMI-guided consensus sequences with migec v1.2.7. Using mixcr v2.1.11, UMI consensuses were aligned to TRA and TRB V and J templates and then assembled into clonotypes. Expanded or contracted clonotypes were those called significant by both edgeR and NoisET, with noise models trained on biological replicates. edgeR calls used a false discovery rate-adjusted p below 0.01 and a log2 fold-change threshold of 1. As an exploratory analysis of dynamics, max-normalized trajectories of the 1000 most abundant clonotypes were examined by PCA with hierarchical clustering. The CD4 or CD8 phenotype of responding clones was assigned using the separately sequenced CD4+ and CD8+ repertoires. TCRdb handled the public reads itself, with Q25 trimming in fastp and clone calling in MiXCR, and kept productive beta chains. Each CDR3 protein gets just one entry, which takes the most common genes and DNA from the rows behind it. These V and J calls derive from TCRdb rather than the authors' analysis. The sample table contains 450,000 to 650,000 distinct CDR3 sequences; only one count was recorded for roughly 20% of them. The ten largest clones capture under 15% of the sample.

The sequence came from an adult woman who had mild COVID-19 (a few samples of this study predate the infection). The sample titles of this study are shuffled in the database, so cell type and time point are left out; the donor was told from shared clones. Source material: PBMCs or a T cell subset sorted from them (not recorded which). The rearranged chain carries TRBV19 and TRBJ1-1; no D segment can be confidently identified. The DNA sequence follows: TGTGCCAGTACCCCCTCACCAAGGACTGAAGCTTTCTTT. This translates into CASTPSPRTEAFF.